These T cell receptor beta chains were read from a single sample in a study of shared T cell receptors in the human thymus. Clones were read by immunoSEQ multiplex PCR, and TCRdb kept only the in-frame ones, dropping some. The repertoire holds a few hundred thousand clones, with 95% as singletons. Sequenced material: thymocytes. All receptors derive from a human donor. Each CDR3 is given with its conserved first and last residue. A D gene is named only where the DNA matches it firmly. Not every row has a clone size; where given, it reads once, few, many or a size class.

v_gene	abundance	j_gene	d_gene	CDR3nt	CDR3aa
TRBV6-5	.	TRBJ2-1	.	TGTGCCAGCAGGGGACAGACTAGAACAAATGAGCAGTTCTTC	CASRGQTRTNEQFF
TRBV29-1	.	TRBJ2-7	.	TGCAGCGTTGAAAACCCCGGACTACCCTACGAGCAGTACTTC	CSVENPGLPYEQYF
TRBV13	.	TRBJ1-5	.	TGTGCCAGCAGCGCGGGACGGCTAAATCAGCCCCAGCATTTT	CASSAGRLNQPQHF
TRBV27	.	TRBJ2-3	TRBD2	TGTGCCAGCAGTTTCGGTAGCGCGGGAGGGCCTCGCACAGATACGCAGTATTTT	CASSFGSAGGPRTDTQYF
TRBV2	once	TRBJ2-1	TRBD1	TGTGCCAGCAGTTCCTGGGACAGGGGTTGGAATGAGCAGTTCTTC	CASSSWDRGWNEQFF
TRBV13	.	TRBJ2-1	TRBD2	TGTGCCAGCAGCCCAGGACTAGCGACGGGAGGGGATGAGCAGTTCTTC	CASSPGLATGGDEQFF
TRBV9	.	TRBJ2-3	.	TGTGCCAGCAGCGTAGCTTCCCAGGGGGACTACACAGATACGCAGTATTTT	CASSVASQGDYTDTQYF
TRBV18	.	TRBJ2-5	.	TGTGCCAGCTCACTGGTGGCTGGGGAAGAGACCCAGTACTTC	CASSLVAGEETQYF
TRBV29-1	.	TRBJ1-3	.	TGCAGCGTTGAAGATCTTCCAGGGACATTAGGAAACACCATATATTTT	CSVEDLPGTLGNTIYF
TRBV6-1	.	TRBJ2-7	.	TGTGCCAGCATAGTCGAACAGTACTTC	CASIVEQYF
TRBV27	.	TRBJ2-7	TRBD2	TGTGCCAGCAGTGGGACTAGCGGGCCCTCCTACGAGCAGTACTTC	CASSGTSGPSYEQYF
TRBV7-9	.	TRBJ2-3	TRBD2	TGTGCCAGCAGCTTCAGAGTGGGAGGGAACACAGATACGCAGTATTTT	CASSFRVGGNTDTQYF
TRBV6-1	.	TRBJ2-7	.	TGTGCCAGCAGTGACCACCGATACGAGCAGTACTTC	CASSDHRYEQYF
TRBV27	.	TRBJ1-1	.	TGTGCCAGCAGGGCCTGGGGGGACACTGAAGCTTTCTTT	CASRAWGDTEAFF
TRBV27	once	TRBJ1-5	.	TGTGCCAGCAGTTGGGTCGGGGGGGGAAGCAATCAGCCCCAGCATTTT	CASSWVGGGSNQPQHF
TRBV19	.	TRBJ2-7	.	TGTGCCAGTAGTAAATCCGGGCCGCTCTACGAGCAGTACTTC	CASSKSGPLYEQYF
TRBV4-2	.	TRBJ2-2	.	TGTGCCAGCAGCGCCCGGACGGGGACTCCCACCGGGGAGCTGTTTTTT	CASSARTGTPTGELFF